The entry that follows covers one T cell receptor (beta chain) sequence. A read error may produce the germline difference seen at one junction end. Generated by immunoSEQ multiplex PCR, the TCRdb table keeps only in-frame clones and is missing some. The table lists 90,000 to 120,000 clones, around 68% of them singletons, with around 25% in the top ten. Germline CDR1 reads SGHTA; CDR2 reads FQGNSA. The CDR3 has 10 amino acids. This entry is derived from a study of shared clonotypes between healthy human individuals. The source is a woman aged 25 to 39 in good health. V is TRBV7-2 and J is TRBJ1-1; 7 nucleotides line up with TRBD1. The sample was memory CD8+ T cells sorted from blood. Subset meaning: CD45RO+ cells pooled with CCR7-negative TemRA cells. CDR3: CASSLARGHF. The CDR3 DNA reads TGTGCCAGCAGCTTAGCGAGGGGGCACTTT.